The 21 T cell receptor beta chains below were found in one sample sequenced in a study of cytomegalovirus exposure and HLA in healthy donors. The PCR contained 60 Vbeta and 13 Jbeta primers. The protocol was immunoSEQ multiplex PCR, while the TCRdb copy is restricted to in-frame clones and leaves out a portion. The sample consists of 150,000 to 200,000 clones, 12% of them appearing once. The sequencing sample was made of PBMCs. All receptors derive from a man aged 50 or older in good health and CMV-seropositive.

J is TRBJ2-1 and V is TRBV9; perhaps TRBD2 as D (6 bases). This CDR3 contains 14 residues. Trimming cost V 2 bases and J 5 bases, with 11 bases left between them. CDR1 SGDLS and CDR2 YYNGEE come from the germline V gene. CDR3 sequence reads: CASSVLLADNEQFF. The DNA for the CDR3 is TGTGCCAGCAGCGTTTTATTAGCGGACAATGAGCAGTTCTTC.

This chain connects TRBV4-1 to TRBJ1-3, with a weak D call TRBD1 (5 bases). The germline gives CDR1 MGHRA, CDR2 YSYEKL. CDR3 size: 15 residues. V lost 6 bases, J lost 2 bases, and 14 bases lay in between. The CDR3 loop reads CASRDVWGAGNTIYF. The CDR3 bases are TGCGCCAGCAGAGACGTGTGGGGGGCTGGAAACACCATATATTTT.

This clone was picked up a small number of times. The rearrangement joins TRBV11-2 to TRBJ2-1, with TRBD2 identical over 9 bases. There are 16 residues in the CDR3. Germline CDR1 and CDR2: SGHAT and FQNNGV. V was clipped by 5 bases and J by 7 bases; unmatched bases: 12. CDR3 coding DNA: TGTGCCAGCAGCCCAGCCGGGACTAGCTTCGGGAATGAGCAGTTCTTC. Its translation: CASSPAGTSFGNEQFF.

The chain recombines TRBV7-8 with TRBJ2-5, with 8 bases aligning to TRBD1. Germline trimming cut 0 bases from V and 5 bases from J; bases unmatched to any gene: 5. The CDR3 covers 15 residues. Germline V lookup: CDR1 SGHVS, CDR2 FQNEAQ. In nucleotides, the CDR3 is TGTGCCAGCAGCTTAGCCGGACAGGGTGTGGAGACCCAGTACTTC. It codes for CASSLAGQGVETQYF.

In its sample, this clone was seen a few times. The rearrangement uses TRBV10-3 and TRBJ1-1; D might be TRBD1 (5 bases). Germline CDR1 reads ENHRY; CDR2 reads SYGVKD. The CDR3 is 14 residues long. V was shortened by 2 bases and J by 4 bases, with 11 bases between the two germline ends. In DNA, the CDR3 is TGTGCCATCAGTGAGCGGGGGGGATTCACTGAAGCTTTCTTT. Amino acid sequence: CAISERGGFTEAFF.

This clone came up a few times. CDR3 DNA sequence: TGTGCCAGCTCACCTACAGGGGATCAGCCCCAGCATTTT. It is translated as CASSPTGDQPQHF. The V and J genes are TRBV18 and TRBJ1-5; 7 positions match TRBD1. The length of the CDR3 is 13 residues. Per germline, CDR1 KGHSH and CDR2 LQKENI. V dropped 3 bases and J dropped 5; count of bases not matched to a gene: 1.

Only a few counts were recorded for this clone. The rearrangement joins TRBV5-1 to TRBJ1-4; the D gene is possibly TRBD1 (5 bases). The length of the CDR3 is 16 residues. V lost 1 base, J lost 3 bases, and 13 bases lay in between. The germline CDR1 and CDR2 sequences are SGHRS and YFSETQ. The CDR3 reads CASSLSSGVPNEKLFF. The DNA of the CDR3 is TGCGCCAGCAGCTTGTCGTCGGGGGTGCCTAATGAAAAACTGTTTTTT.

This clone was counted only a few times. CDR3 bases: TGTGCCAGCAGCTTTGACAGGGTGATCTATGGCTACACCTTC. Encoded protein: CASSFDRVIYGYTF. The chain combines TRBV5-6 with TRBJ1-2, with 7 nucleotides matching TRBD1. The CDR3 consists of 14 residues. CDR1 is SGHDT, CDR2 YYEEEE, per germline. V lost 2 bases and J lost 4; bases outside the gene matches: 5.

This clone was observed a handful of times. The chain combines TRBV7-2 with TRBJ1-5, with 8 bases lining up with TRBD1. This CDR3 spans 14 amino acids. The V gene's germline CDR1 is SGHTA and CDR2 FQGNSA. V was pared by 5 bases and J by 3 bases, with 3 bases of the junction left unmatched. The CDR3 region is CASSLQGDNQPQHF. The CDR3 bases are TGTGCCAGCAGCCTACAGGGGGACAATCAGCCCCAGCATTTT.

This chain joins TRBV10-2 and TRBJ1-5, with a tentative D call TRBD1 (5 bases). The CDR3 spans 15 residues. Trimming removed 4 bases from V and 5 bases from J, with 15 bases in between. Germline lookup yields CDR1 WSHSY and CDR2 SAAADI. DNA for the CDR3: TGCGCCAGCAGTGCTGGAAGGGGATGGGATCAGCCCCAGCATTTT. Protein product: CASSAGRGWDQPQHF.

This clone has only a few counts. The chain recombines TRBV6-1 with TRBJ1-5; 7 bases agree with TRBD1. The junction had 8 bases not matched to a gene; V was cut back by 9 bases and J by 0 bases. The CDR3 runs 15 residues. Germline V gene sequence: CDR1 MNHNS, CDR2 SASEGT. CDR3 nucleotide sequence: TGTGCCAGTCTTAGACAGGGCAATAGCAATCAGCCCCAGCATTTT. Translating it yields CASLRQGNSNQPQHF.

The V and J genes are TRBV7-9 and TRBJ1-2; 7 bases are shared with TRBD1. The V gene's germline CDR1 is SEHNR and CDR2 FQNEAQ (reference sequence). V shed 5 bases and J 7 bases; nucleotides not matched to a gene: 16. The CDR3 runs 16 residues. The CDR3 loop is CASSPGTAIRLGGYTF. In DNA, the CDR3 is TGTGCCAGCAGCCCCGGGACAGCTATTCGTTTGGGTGGCTACACCTTC.

The chain employs TRBV5-1 and TRBJ1-1, with D perhaps TRBD1 (5 bases). CDR3 size: 15 residues. Germline V gives CDR1 SGHRS, CDR2 YFSETQ. Trimming cost V 0 bases and J 0 bases, with 9 bases left between them. In DNA, the CDR3 is TGCGCCAGCAGCTTGGAGGGGATTTTGAACACTGAAGCTTTCTTT. This codes for CASSLEGILNTEAFF.

The CDR3 DNA reads as TGTGCCACCTTCGCCCAGCGGGGCCATGAGCAGTTCTTC. Its translation is CATFAQRGHEQFF. The chain couples TRBV6-6 to TRBJ2-1; TRBD2 matches 7 bases. V lost 10 bases, J lost 8 bases, and 11 bases stayed unmatched. Germline V gene lookup returns CDR1 MNHNY and CDR2 SVGAGI (reference sequence). The CDR3 extends over 13 amino acids.

The CDR3 region is CASSLLQGANTEAFF. CDR3 DNA sequence: TGTGCCAGCTCACTCCTACAGGGGGCGAACACTGAAGCTTTCTTT. The chain carries TRBV18 and TRBJ1-1; 9 bases align to TRBD1. CDR3 length: 15 amino acids. Germline V lookup: CDR1 KGHSH, CDR2 LQKENI. V was pared by 4 bases and J by 1 base, with 4 bases of the junction left unmatched.

The chain has TRBV11-3 and TRBJ2-1, with TRBD2 matching over 9 bases. In germline, CDR1 is SGHNT, CDR2 YENEEA. Trimming removed 1 base from V and 5 bases from J; junction bases left unmatched: 3. The CDR3 spans 15 residues. The CDR3 loop reads CASSLASGVNNEQFF. The CDR3 DNA reads as TGTGCCAGCAGCTTAGCTAGCGGGGTCAACAATGAGCAGTTCTTC.

The CDR3 spells CASSILRHRELFF. The CDR3 bases are TGTGCCAGTAGTATATTGAGGCACCGGGAGCTGTTTTTT. This chain joins TRBV19 and TRBJ2-2; the D is unclear. Between the trimmed V and J ends, which lost 2 bases and 9 bases, there was a span of 10 bases. Germline V gene sequence: CDR1 LNHDA, CDR2 SQIVND (reference sequence). The CDR3 is 13 amino acids.

The rearrangement uses TRBV11-3 and TRBJ2-2, with 7 bases matching TRBD1. Germline CDR1 and CDR2: SGHNT and YENEEA. CDR3 length: 16 residues. V lost 0 bases and J lost 4; bases outside the gene matches: 5. The CDR3: CASSLDLAGGTGELFF. DNA for the CDR3: TGTGCCAGCAGCTTAGATTTGGCAGGGGGCACCGGGGAGCTGTTTTTT.

The chain employs TRBV9 and TRBJ1-6; 7 bases align to TRBD1. Germline CDR1 and CDR2: SGDLS and YYNGEE. V was pared by 0 bases and J by 5 bases, with 5 bases of the junction left unmatched. The CDR3 runs to 16 residues. CDR3 sequence reads: CASSVEPGGDNSPLHF. The CDR3 DNA sequence: TGTGCCAGCAGCGTAGAGCCAGGGGGTGATAATTCACCCCTCCACTTT.

The V and J genes are TRBV5-1 and TRBJ1-1, with 11 positions matching TRBD1. The V segment lost 3 bases and the J segment 3 bases; nucleotides outside the gene matches: 13. This CDR3 contains 18 residues. Germline CDR1 reads SGHRS; CDR2 reads YFSETQ. DNA of the CDR3: TGCGCCAGCAGCTCGGAGGGACAGGGGGTACCCTGGGACACTGAAGCTTTCTTT. Translated: CASSSEGQGVPWDTEAFF.

This clone was seen more than once but under ten times. The chain uses TRBV14 and TRBJ2-7; no clear D. Trimming took off 2 bases at V and 9 bases at J, with 14 bases between the two ends. The CDR3 covers 13 residues. Per the germline V gene, CDR1 is SGHDN and CDR2 is FVKESK. The CDR3 sequence is CASSQIPSQVQYV. Written as DNA, the CDR3 is TGTGCCAGCAGCCAAATACCCAGTCAAGTGCAGTACGTC.